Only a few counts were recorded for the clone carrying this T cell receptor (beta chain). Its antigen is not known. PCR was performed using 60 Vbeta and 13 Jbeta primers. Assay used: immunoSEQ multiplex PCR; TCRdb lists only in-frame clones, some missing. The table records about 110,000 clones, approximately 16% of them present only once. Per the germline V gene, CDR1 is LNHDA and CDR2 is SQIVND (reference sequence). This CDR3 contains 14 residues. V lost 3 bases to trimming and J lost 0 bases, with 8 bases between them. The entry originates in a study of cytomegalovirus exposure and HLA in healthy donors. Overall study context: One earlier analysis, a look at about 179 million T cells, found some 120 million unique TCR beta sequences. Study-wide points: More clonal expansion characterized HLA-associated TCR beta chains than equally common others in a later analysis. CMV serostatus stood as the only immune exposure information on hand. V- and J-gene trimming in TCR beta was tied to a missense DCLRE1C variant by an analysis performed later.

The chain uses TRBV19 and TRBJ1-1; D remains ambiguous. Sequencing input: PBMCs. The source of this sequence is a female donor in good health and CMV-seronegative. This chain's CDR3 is CASSMARMNTEAFF. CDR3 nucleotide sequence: TGTGCCAGTAGTATGGCCAGGATGAACACTGAAGCTTTCTTT.